This TCR beta chain was identified during a study of blood T cells in healthy people across ages. For the second PCR, which ran for about 6 to 11 cycles, a sample-barcoded 5' primer and a J-beta primer mix were used. TCRdb fed the 5' RACE reads into MiXCR, producing one record per CDR3 protein. The table has hundreds of thousands of distinct CDR3 sequences, roughly 34% seen once. In germline, CDR1 is DFQATT, CDR2 SNEGSKA (reference sequence). The CDR3 loop spans 14 amino acids. The TCR was taken from a man between 18 and 35 years old in good health. J is TRBJ2-5 and V is TRBV20-1; the match to TRBD1 covers 9 bases. The J call could be wrong; TRBJ2-7 is a better fit for the DNA end. Sequencing was carried out using blood. This chain's CDR3 is CSGLVRTGANEQYF. Here the CDR3 DNA reads TGCAGTGGGTTAGTGAGGACAGGGGCCAACGAGCAGTACTTC.